This T cell receptor (beta chain) emerged from a study of cytomegalovirus exposure and HLA in healthy donors. The overall study: The Caucasian-associated ancestry cluster held around four fifths of around 380 genotyped donors.

There are 13 residues in the CDR3. The ends were cut back, 4 bases at V and 2 bases at J, with 7 bases in the middle. From germline, CDR1 is SGHDT and CDR2 YYEEEE. Worth noting for this clone: Its antigen remains unknown.

Study results and caveats: In vitro, a few CMV-associated chains proved specific for CMV antigens. Researchers reported in a later analysis that common viral pathogens appeared linked to several top clusters.

The PCR ran on 60 Vbeta and 13 Jbeta primers. TCRdb's table, derived via immunoSEQ multiplex PCR, lists solely in-frame clones and lacks some. The table records roughly 110,000 clones, 65% to 75% of them present only once. The V call is TRBV5-6, the J call TRBJ2-1; D is ambiguous. Sequencing was done on a sample of PBMCs. The source of this sequence is a female donor in good health and CMV-seronegative. The CDR3, as DNA: TGTGCCAGCAGCCCTCCTCCCTACAATGAGCAGTTCTTC. This encodes CASSPPPYNEQFF.